Listed here are 25 T cell receptor beta chains from one sample, sequenced in a study of control samples from healthy donors and cancer patients. Produced via immunoSEQ multiplex PCR; TCRdb's table is partial and in-frame only. In the table there are about 150,000 clones, 80% to 95% of which are singletons. The sequenced sample was blood. All receptors derive from a man aged 18 to 35 in good health.

This clone appeared a single time. This rearrangement joins TRBV6-2 or TRBV6-3 to TRBJ1-4, with D possibly TRBD1 on 5 matching bases. Trimming took off 6 bases at V and 5 bases at J, with 13 bases between the two ends. This CDR3 is built from 14 residues. Germline V CDR1 and CDR2: MNHEY, SVGEGT. CDR3 in amino acids: CASSRGTENEKLFF. The CDR3 DNA follows: TGTGCCAGCAGCCGGGGCACCGAAAATGAAAAACTGTTTTTT.

This rearrangement joins TRBV21-1 to TRBJ1-2; TRBD1 was called by the table and not checked on the DNA. TRBV21-1 constitutes a pseudogene. The CDR3 covers 17 residues. The CDR3 spells CASSSRDRVFGRHGYTF. The CDR3 nucleotides read TGTGCCAGCAGCTCCCGGGACAGGGTTTTTGGTAGGCATGGCTACACCTTC.

This chain uses TRBV6-5 with TRBJ2-7; 8 bases match TRBD2. This CDR3 contains 15 residues. CDR1 and CDR2 from the germline V gene are MNHEY and SVGAGI. V lost 6 bases and J lost 2; bases outside the gene matches: 9. This CDR3 is CASRPLGGEAYEQYF. For the CDR3, the DNA is TGTGCCAGCAGACCCCTCGGGGGGGAGGCCTACGAGCAGTACTTC.

The V call is TRBV7-9, the J call TRBJ2-1, with D maybe TRBD2 (6 bases). There are 15 residues in the CDR3. V lost 0 bases and J lost 3, with 9 bases in between. Germline lookup yields CDR1 SEHNR and CDR2 FQNEAQ (reference sequence). CDR3 sequence (DNA): TGTGCCAGCAGCTTAGCGGGGGGAGTCTACAATGAGCAGTTCTTC. As protein: CASSLAGGVYNEQFF.

The V call is TRBV6-5, the J call TRBJ2-7; D not resolved. CDR3 length: 13 amino acids. The germline V gene encodes CDR1 MNHEY and CDR2 SVGAGI. Deletions cut 6 bases from V and 4 bases from J, with 13 bases between. CDR3 protein: CASRPGMGYEQYF. As DNA, the CDR3 is TGTGCCAGCAGGCCAGGAATGGGGTACGAGCAGTACTTC.

The rearrangement joins TRBV7-2 to TRBJ1-3; D perhaps matches TRBD1 (5 bases). Germline V gene data show CDR1 as SGHTA and CDR2 as FQGNSA. V was clipped by 3 bases and J by 1 base, with 16 bases between them. The CDR3 loop spans 17 amino acids. In DNA, the CDR3 is TGTGCCAGCAGCTTCCCCACAGGAGGGTTGTCTGGAAACACCATATATTTT. This sequence encodes CASSFPTGGLSGNTIYF.

V gene TRBV2 combines with J gene TRBJ1-3; D perhaps matches TRBD1 (5 bases). Trimming took 2 bases from V and 4 from J, leaving 9 bases between them. CDR1 is SNHLY and CDR2 is FYNNEI in the germline V gene. The CDR3 covers 14 residues. The CDR3 region has the DNA TGTGCCAGCAGTGAATCAGGGCCCGGAAACACCATATATTTT. Encoded protein: CASSESGPGNTIYF.

The chain is built from TRBV5-1 and TRBJ2-3; D may be TRBD2 (6 bases). CDR3 length: 14 residues. V lost 5 bases and J 0 bases, leaving 10 bases between the germline ends. Germline assignment: CDR1 SGHRS and CDR2 YFSETQ. The CDR3 DNA reads TGCGCCAGCAGAACGAGCGGGAGCACAGATACGCAGTATTTT. The encoded protein is CASRTSGSTDTQYF.

The chain carries TRBV7-2 and TRBJ2-7, with 11 bases that match TRBD1. CDR3 length equals 15 residues. Germline CDR1 reads SGHTA; CDR2 reads FQGNSA. V shed 5 bases and J 4 bases; nucleotides not matched to a gene: 7. CDR3 nucleotides: TGTGCCAGCAGCCGTACGGGACAGGGGGTTTACGAGCAGTACTTC. It encodes CASSRTGQGVYEQYF.

The chain has TRBV28 and TRBJ1-2, with D perhaps matching TRBD1 (5 bases). Germline-derived CDR1 and CDR2 are MDHEN and SYDVKM. Trimming took off 7 bases at V and 11 bases at J, with 14 bases between the two ends. The CDR3 sequence is 11 residues long. For the CDR3, the DNA is TGTGCCAGCATTACGTCGGGGCAGTACACCTTC. Encoded protein: CASITSGQYTF.

The rearrangement links TRBV7-2 to TRBJ1-4; D call uncertain. The germline V gene has CDR1 SGHTA and CDR2 FQGNSA. The CDR3 extends over 12 amino acids. V lost 1 base and J 7 bases, leaving 4 bases between the germline ends. CDR3 nucleotide sequence: TGTGCCAGCAGCTTAGTTGGTGAAAAACTGTTTTTT. As protein: CASSLVGEKLFF. Full variable domain (outside the CDR3, taken from reference TRBV7-2 and TRBJ1-4): GAGVSQSPSNKVTEKGKDVELRCDPISGHTALYWYRQSLGQGLEFLIYFQGNSAPDKSGLPSDRFSAERTGGSVSTLTIQRTQQEDSAVYLCASSLVGEKLFFGSGTQLSVL.

The V and J genes are TRBV10-2 and TRBJ1-1; D is ambiguous. CDR1 and CDR2 from the germline V gene are WSHSY and SAAADI. With 5 bases removed from V and 7 bases from J, the gap between germline ends came to 11 bases. This CDR3 is 12 amino acids long. The CDR3 here is CASSNSRREAFF. CDR3 nucleotide sequence: TGCGCCAGCAGTAACTCACGGCGTGAAGCTTTCTTT.

The V and J genes are TRBV7-3 and TRBJ1-3, with a possible D match to TRBD1 (6 bases). Germline loops: CDR1 SGHTA, CDR2 FQGTGA. V lost 0 bases, J lost 0 bases, and 9 bases lay in between. The CDR3 is made up of 16 amino acids. The CDR3 sequence is CASSLTGGNSGNTIYF. In nucleotides, the CDR3 is TGTGCCAGCAGCTTAACTGGGGGCAACTCTGGAAACACCATATATTTT.

This clone was seen just once. The chain couples TRBV12-5 to TRBJ2-3; maybe TRBD1 (6 bases). V lost 6 bases and J lost 8, with 15 bases in between. Germline values: CDR1 LGHNT, CDR2 FRNRAP. CDR3 length: 13 residues. The CDR3 spells CASGKRTDGTQYF. The CDR3 DNA sequence: TGTGCTAGTGGCAAAAGGACAGATGGTACGCAGTATTTT.

J is TRBJ2-2 and V is TRBV3-1 (or the pseudogene TRBV3-2), with a weak D call TRBD2 (5 bases). The V and J ends lost 3 bases and 2 bases respectively, with 13 bases between them. Germline V gene data show CDR1 as LGHDT and CDR2 as YNNKEL (reference sequence). The CDR3 has 16 amino acids. This CDR3 reads CASSHPRGLNTGELFF. The CDR3 region has the DNA TGTGCCAGCAGCCACCCCAGAGGACTTAACACCGGGGAGCTGTTTTTT.

J is TRBJ2-7 and V is TRBV27; 11 nucleotides align to TRBD1. J gave up 6 bases and V 4 bases, and 8 bases lay outside the gene matches. The CDR3 consists of 15 residues. Germline V gene sequence: CDR1 MNHEY, CDR2 SMNVEV (reference sequence). This chain's CDR3 is CASSSHGQGAREQYF. The CDR3, as DNA: TGTGCCAGCAGTTCCCATGGACAGGGGGCGCGCGAGCAGTACTTC.

About this clone: Additional DNA sequences in this sample encode the identical CDR3. This chain uses TRBV19 with TRBJ2-1; no firm D call. The germline V and J ends were trimmed by 4 bases and 7 bases, with 2 bases remaining between them. Germline CDR1 is LNHDA and CDR2 is SQIVND (reference sequence). CDR3 length: 10 residues. The CDR3 DNA sequence: TGTGCCAGTAGTAATAATGAGCAGTTCTTC. Translated, it gives CASSNNEQFF.

The J gene is TRBJ1-4, the V gene TRBV6-5; D possibly corresponds to TRBD1 (5 bases). Germline CDR1 and CDR2: MNHEY and SVGAGI. V lost 0 bases to trimming and J lost 8 bases, with 7 bases between them. The CDR3 has 13 amino acids. The CDR3 bases are TGTGCCAGCAGTTACTCAGGGACGGAAAAACTGTTTTTT. It yields the protein CASSYSGTEKLFF.

The V gene is TRBV4-3, the J gene TRBJ2-7; D may correspond to TRBD1 or TRBD2 (6 bases each). V shed 2 bases and J shed 0 bases, with 17 bases lying between them. Germline-derived CDR1 and CDR2 are LGHNA and YSLEER. The CDR3 length is 17 residues. The CDR3 DNA reads as TGCGCCAGCAGCCAAAAGGGGGAGGCAGGGCTCTCCTACGAGCAGTACTTC. Encoded protein: CASSQKGEAGLSYEQYF.

The gene calls are TRBV10-1 and TRBJ2-2, with D perhaps given as TRBD1 or TRBD2 (5 bases each). The V gene lost 8 bases and the J gene lost 6 bases, with 19 bases spanning the gap. This CDR3 has 15 residues. Germline V gene data show CDR1 as WNHNN and CDR2 as SYGVQD (reference sequence). CDR3 in amino acids: CASSFLGTASGELFF. The CDR3 DNA reads as TGCGCCAGCTCTTTCCTCGGGACGGCCTCCGGGGAGCTGTTTTTT.

The chain has TRBV2 and TRBJ2-3; no clear D gene. V lost 7 bases to trimming and J lost 3 bases, with 11 bases between them. CDR3 length equals 13 residues. The germline gives CDR1 SNHLY, CDR2 FYNNEI. CDR3 DNA: TGTGCCAGCACCCGGATAGGGACAGATACGCAGTATTTT. As protein: CASTRIGTDTQYF. The full variable domain, in which reference TRBV2 and TRBJ2-3 provide the parts outside the CDR3, is EPEVTQTPSHQVTQMGQEVILRCVPISNHLYFYWYRQILGQKVEFLVSFYNNEISEKSEIFDDQFSVERPDGSNFTLKIRSTKLEDSAMYFCASTRIGTDTQYFGPGTRLTVL.

The chain is built from TRBV2 and TRBJ2-3; perhaps TRBD2 as D (5 bases). The germline CDR1 and CDR2 sequences are SNHLY and FYNNEI. The germline V and J ends were trimmed by 4 bases and 5 bases, with 19 bases remaining between them. This CDR3 region has 16 residues. The CDR3 DNA sequence: TGTGCCAGCAGTGGTATCGGGGTTACTCGGGAAGATACGCAGTATTTT. It yields the protein CASSGIGVTREDTQYF.

V usage is TRBV5-1 and J usage is TRBJ1-2; unclear D gene. With 2 bases removed from V and 7 bases from J, the gap between germline ends came to 12 bases. Germline V gene sequence: CDR1 SGHRS, CDR2 YFSETQ. The CDR3 is 13 residues long. The CDR3 DNA reads as TGCGCCAGCAGCTTCGGCACAATAGGTGGCTACACCTTC. Translation gives CASSFGTIGGYTF.

The chain recombines TRBV14 with TRBJ1-2; TRBD1 is a possible D gene (5 bases). The CDR3 contains 16 residues. Trimming shortened V by 0 bases and J by 4 bases, and 15 bases separated the two germline ends. CDR1 is SGHDN, CDR2 FVKESK, per germline. As DNA, the CDR3 is TGTGCCAGCAGCCAAGAGCTGTGGCAGGGCACCTATGGCTACACCTTC. Its translation: CASSQELWQGTYGYTF.

J is TRBJ2-7 and V is TRBV9; no clear D gene. Germline V CDR1 and CDR2: SGDLS, YYNGEE. The CDR3 is 13 amino acids. V was shortened by 0 bases and J by 3 bases, with 7 bases between the two germline ends. CDR3 region: CASSVGLLYEQYF. In DNA, the CDR3 is TGTGCCAGCAGCGTAGGGCTGCTCTACGAGCAGTACTTC.